This TCR beta chain was identified during a study of beta chain features in type 1 diabetes. General study results and limits: Whether HLA type affects TCRB rearrangement stayed undetermined in the present work. High TCR expression in some cells could lead to their over-representation in cDNA sequencing.

V was pared by 5 bases and J by 5 bases, with 5 bases between. The length of the CDR3 is 11 residues. The V gene's germline CDR1 is SGHDT and CDR2 YYEEEE. Sorting that relied on CD45RO/CCR7/CD25/CD127/CD95/CD27 yielded CD4+ naive, central memory, regulatory and stem cell-like memory cells. In its sample, this clone was seen many times. Its cognate antigen is unknown. The sequenced template was cDNA made from the entire isolated RNA. Profiled with immunoSEQ multiplex PCR; TCRdb holds only in-frame clones, not every one. The table records under 800,000 clones, around a sixth of them present only once. This TCR came from a man aged 18 to 30 in good health. Sequencing was done on a sample of naive CD4+ T cells from blood. This sequence joins TRBV5-6 and TRBJ2-1; D is unclear. The CDR3 nucleotides are TGTGCCAGCAGTGGTCACAATGAGCAGTTCTTC. Its translation is CASSGHNEQFF.